This T cell receptor beta chain was retrieved from a study of PD-1 blockade in mismatch repair-deficient tumors. Study-wide background: Patients had over ten mismatch repair-deficient cancer types and were previously treated and progressing.

Repertoires were generated with immunoSEQ multiplex PCR, while TCRdb's copy carries only in-frame clones and drops some. The table includes approximately 40,000 clones, 70% to 80% detected once. All patients were mismatch repair deficient, assessed by either PCR or immunohistochemistry. TCR sequencing covered a few patients who responded to pembrolizumab. The germline V gene has CDR1 SGHTA and CDR2 FQGTGA. The V gene lost 8 bases and the J gene lost 4 bases, with 27 bases spanning the gap. The CDR3 is made up of 17 amino acids. The study's findings and limits: After pembrolizumab, tumor-resident clones rose rapidly, then generally contracted before radiologic responses.

Of note for this clone: Its antigen is currently unknown.

J is TRBJ2-7 and V is TRBV7-3; D is uncertain. This sample comprised peripheral blood, obtained 4 weeks after starting pembrolizumab. The sequence came from an adult with mismatch repair-deficient cancer. The CDR3 region is CASPGPNQLGTTYEQYF. Here the CDR3 DNA reads TGTGCCAGCCCTGGACCTAACCAGTTGGGTACGACTTACGAGCAGTACTTC.